This T cell receptor beta chain was sequenced for a study of T cells after yellow fever vaccination. Each CDR3 protein is one row after TCRdb ran MiXCR on the 5' RACE reads. The sample has under 150,000 distinct CDR3 sequences, about 7.7% seen once. The CDR3 loop spans 13 amino acids. Per germline, CDR1 SSHAT and CDR2 FNYEAQ (reference sequence). This clonotype was observed at least ten times. The junction and the germline gene differ at one end; a read error may be behind it. The sequence was obtained from a man aged 25-45 years who received the YFV17D yellow fever vaccine. Sequencing used CD4+ T cells sorted from PBMCs, obtained 5 days after the yellow fever booster vaccination. V usage is TRBV7-7 and J usage is TRBJ2-1; 7 bases line up with TRBD1. CDR3 sequence: CASSADRANEQFF. The DNA for the CDR3 is TGTGCTAGCAGCGCTGACAGGGCCAATGAGCAGTTCTTC.